This T cell receptor (beta chain) was recorded in a study of circulating CD8 cells and anti-PD-1 response in melanoma. The QIAseq Immune Repertoire TCR panel built the libraries from roughly 15 ng of total RNA. TCRdb reanalysed the reads using MiXCR and keeps one entry per CDR3 protein. Among 950 to 1,200 distinct CDR3 sequences listed, approximately 9.9% were seen once. Live CD3+CD8+TCRalphabeta+ cells were sorted into four subsets by PD-1 and/or TIGIT. V gave up 1 base and J gave up 4 bases; unmatched junction bases: 14. The CDR3 consists of 19 residues. The germline CDR1 and CDR2 sequences are LNHDA and SQIVND (reference sequence). This clonotype ranks as large.

The sequence derives from a human donor with melanoma. The V and J genes are TRBV19 and TRBJ1-5, with TRBD1 matching 9 bases. The sample in question was CD8+ T cells from PBMCs, obtained at baseline or after one month of anti-PD-1 therapy (not recorded which). This CDR3 is CASSIGGGTGRPLNQPQHF. CDR3 sequence (DNA): TGTGCCAGTAGTATAGGGGGCGGGACAGGGAGGCCCCTGAATCAGCCCCAGCATTTT.